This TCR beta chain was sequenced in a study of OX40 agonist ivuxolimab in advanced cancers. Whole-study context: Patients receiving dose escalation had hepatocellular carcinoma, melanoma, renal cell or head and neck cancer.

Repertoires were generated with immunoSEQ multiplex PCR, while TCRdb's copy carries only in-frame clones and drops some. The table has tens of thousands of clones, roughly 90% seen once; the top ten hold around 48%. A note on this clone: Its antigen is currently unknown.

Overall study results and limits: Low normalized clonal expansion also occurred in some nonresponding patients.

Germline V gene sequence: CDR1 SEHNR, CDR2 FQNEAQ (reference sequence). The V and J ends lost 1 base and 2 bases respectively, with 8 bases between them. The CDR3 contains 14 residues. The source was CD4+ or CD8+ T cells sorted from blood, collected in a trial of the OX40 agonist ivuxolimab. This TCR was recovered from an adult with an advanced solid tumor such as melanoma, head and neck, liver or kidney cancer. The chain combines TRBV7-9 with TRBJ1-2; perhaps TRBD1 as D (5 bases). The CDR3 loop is CASSLGGENYGYTF. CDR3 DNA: TGTGCCAGCAGCTTAGGAGGGGAGAACTATGGCTACACCTTC.